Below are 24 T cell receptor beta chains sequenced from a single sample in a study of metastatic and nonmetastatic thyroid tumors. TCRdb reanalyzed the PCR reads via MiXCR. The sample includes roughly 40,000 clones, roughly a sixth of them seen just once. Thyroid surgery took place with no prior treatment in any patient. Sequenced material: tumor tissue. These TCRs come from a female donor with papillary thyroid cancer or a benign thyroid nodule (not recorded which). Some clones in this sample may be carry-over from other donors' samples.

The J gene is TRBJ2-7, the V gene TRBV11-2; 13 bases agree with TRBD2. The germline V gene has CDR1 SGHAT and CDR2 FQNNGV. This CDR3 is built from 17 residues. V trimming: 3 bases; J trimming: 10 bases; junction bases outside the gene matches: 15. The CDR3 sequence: CASSLGGTSGVARGQYF. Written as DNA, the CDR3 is TGTGCCAGCAGCTTGGGGGGGACTAGCGGGGTGGCTCGGGGCCAGTACTTC.

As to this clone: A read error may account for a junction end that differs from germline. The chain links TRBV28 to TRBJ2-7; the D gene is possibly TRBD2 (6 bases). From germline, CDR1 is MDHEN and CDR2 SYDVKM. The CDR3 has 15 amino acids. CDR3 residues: CASSPLGLASYGQYF. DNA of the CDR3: TGTGCCAGCAGCCCCCTAGGGCTAGCGTCCTACGGGCAGTACTTC.

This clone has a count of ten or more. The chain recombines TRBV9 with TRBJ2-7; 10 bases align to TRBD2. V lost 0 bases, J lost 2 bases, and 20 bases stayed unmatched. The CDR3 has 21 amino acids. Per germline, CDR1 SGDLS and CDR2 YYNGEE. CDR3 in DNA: TGTGCCAGCAGCGTAGCCAGGGGAGGGATCTGGACTAGCGGTACGACCTACGAGCAGTACTTC. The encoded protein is CASSVARGGIWTSGTTYEQYF.

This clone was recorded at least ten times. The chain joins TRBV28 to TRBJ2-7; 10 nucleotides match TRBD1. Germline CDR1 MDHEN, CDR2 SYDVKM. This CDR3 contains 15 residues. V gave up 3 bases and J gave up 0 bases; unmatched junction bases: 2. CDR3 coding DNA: TGTGCCAGCAGTTTTCGACAGGGGGCCTCCTACGAGCAGTACTTC. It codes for CASSFRQGASYEQYF.

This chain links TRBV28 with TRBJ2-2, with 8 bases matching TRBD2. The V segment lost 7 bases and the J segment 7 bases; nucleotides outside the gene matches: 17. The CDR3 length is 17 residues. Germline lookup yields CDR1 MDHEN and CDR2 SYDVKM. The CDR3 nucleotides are TGTGCCAGCACCACGGGGGGGCAGAATTCGGTAGGCGGGGAGCTGTTTTTT. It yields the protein CASTTGGQNSVGGELFF. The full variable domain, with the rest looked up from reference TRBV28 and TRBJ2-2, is DVKVTQSSRYLVKRTGEKVFLECVQDMDHENMFWYRQDPGLGLRLIYFSYDVKMKEKGDIPEGYSVSREKKERFSLILESASTNQTSMYLCASTTGGQNSVGGELFFGEGSRLTVL.

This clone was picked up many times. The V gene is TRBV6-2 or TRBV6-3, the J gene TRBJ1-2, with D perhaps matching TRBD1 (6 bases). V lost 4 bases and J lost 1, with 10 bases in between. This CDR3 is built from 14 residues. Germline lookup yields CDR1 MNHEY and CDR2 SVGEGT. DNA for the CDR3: TGTGCCAGCAGTTTTGACAGGAATAACTATGGCTACACCTTC. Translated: CASSFDRNNYGYTF.

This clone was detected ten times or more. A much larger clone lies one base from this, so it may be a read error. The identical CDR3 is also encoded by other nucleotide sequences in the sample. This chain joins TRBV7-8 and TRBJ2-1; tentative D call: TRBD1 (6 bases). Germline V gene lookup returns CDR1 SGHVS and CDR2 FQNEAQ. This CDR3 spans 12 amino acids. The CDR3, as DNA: TGTGCCAGCAGCTTATCCTCCTCACCACAGGGCTTC. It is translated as CASSLSSSPQGF.

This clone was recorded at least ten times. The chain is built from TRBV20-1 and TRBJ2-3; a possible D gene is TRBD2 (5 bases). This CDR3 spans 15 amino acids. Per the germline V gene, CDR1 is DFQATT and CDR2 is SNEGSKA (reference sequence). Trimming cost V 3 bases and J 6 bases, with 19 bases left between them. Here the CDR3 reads CSASWQAFPGDTQYF. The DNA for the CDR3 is TGCAGTGCTAGTTGGCAAGCCTTCCCGGGGGATACGCAGTATTTT.

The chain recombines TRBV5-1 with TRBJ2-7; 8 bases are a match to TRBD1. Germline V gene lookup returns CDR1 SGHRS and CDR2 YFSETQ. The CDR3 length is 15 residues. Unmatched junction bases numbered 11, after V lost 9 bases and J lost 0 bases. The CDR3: CAISRTGPSSYEQYF. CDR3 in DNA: TGCGCCATCAGTCGGACAGGGCCTAGCTCCTACGAGCAGTACTTC.

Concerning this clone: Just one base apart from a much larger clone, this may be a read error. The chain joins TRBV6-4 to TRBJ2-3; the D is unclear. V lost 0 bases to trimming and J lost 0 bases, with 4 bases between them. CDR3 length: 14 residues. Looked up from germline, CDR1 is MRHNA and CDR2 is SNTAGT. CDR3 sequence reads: CASSDSVSTDTQYF. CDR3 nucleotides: TGTGCCAGCAGTGACTCCGTGAGCACAGATACGCAGTATTTT.

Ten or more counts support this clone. CDR3: CASTGAGVPTDTQYF. CDR3 coding DNA: TGTGCCAGCACTGGAGCGGGGGTACCCACAGATACGCAGTATTTT. J is TRBJ2-3 and V is TRBV2, with TRBD2 identical over 8 bases. V shed 7 bases and J 2 bases; nucleotides not matched to a gene: 8. Germline V lookup: CDR1 SNHLY, CDR2 FYNNEI. The CDR3 extends over 15 amino acids.

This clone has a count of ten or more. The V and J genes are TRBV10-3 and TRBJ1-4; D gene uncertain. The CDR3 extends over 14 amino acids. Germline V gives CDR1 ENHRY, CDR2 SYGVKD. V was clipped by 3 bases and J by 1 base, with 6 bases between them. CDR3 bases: TGTGCCATCAGTGAAAGAGGAACTAATGAAAAACTGTTTTTT. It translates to CAISERGTNEKLFF.

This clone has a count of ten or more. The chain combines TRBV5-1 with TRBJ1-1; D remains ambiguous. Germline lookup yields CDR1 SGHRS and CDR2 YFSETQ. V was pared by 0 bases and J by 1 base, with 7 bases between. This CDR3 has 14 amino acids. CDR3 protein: CASSLGGENTEAFF. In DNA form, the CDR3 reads TGCGCCAGCAGCTTGGGGGGAGAGAACACTGAAGCTTTCTTT.

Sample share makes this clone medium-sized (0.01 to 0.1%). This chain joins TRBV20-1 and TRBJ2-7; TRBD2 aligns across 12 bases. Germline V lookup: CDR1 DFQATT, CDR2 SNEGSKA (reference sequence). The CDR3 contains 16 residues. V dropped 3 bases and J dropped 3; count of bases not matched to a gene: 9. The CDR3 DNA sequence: TGCAGTGCTAGGACTAGCGGGAGTATCACGTACTACGAGCAGTACTTC. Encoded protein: CSARTSGSITYYEQYF.

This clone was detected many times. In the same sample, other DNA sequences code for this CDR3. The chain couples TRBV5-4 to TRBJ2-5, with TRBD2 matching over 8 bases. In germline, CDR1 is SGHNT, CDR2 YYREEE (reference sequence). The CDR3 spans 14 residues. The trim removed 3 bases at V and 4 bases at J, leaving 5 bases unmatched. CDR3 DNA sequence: TGTGCCAGCAGCTCCGGACTAGCCGGAGAGACCCAGTACTTC. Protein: CASSSGLAGETQYF. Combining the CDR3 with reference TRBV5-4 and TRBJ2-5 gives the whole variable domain ETGVTQSPTHLIKTRGQQVTLRCSSQSGHNTVSWYQQALGQGPQFIFQYYREEENGRGNFPPRFSGLQFPNYSSELNVNALELDDSALYLCASSSGLAGETQYFGPGTRLLVL.

CDR3 loop: CASSQDPGNTEAFF. The CDR3 DNA is TGCGCCAGCAGCCAAGACCCGGGGAACACTGAAGCTTTCTTT. This chain joins TRBV4-3 and TRBJ1-1; no firm D call. With 0 bases removed from V and 1 base from J, the gap between germline ends came to 6 bases. The CDR3 extends over 14 amino acids. The germline CDR1 and CDR2 sequences are LGHNA and YSLEER.

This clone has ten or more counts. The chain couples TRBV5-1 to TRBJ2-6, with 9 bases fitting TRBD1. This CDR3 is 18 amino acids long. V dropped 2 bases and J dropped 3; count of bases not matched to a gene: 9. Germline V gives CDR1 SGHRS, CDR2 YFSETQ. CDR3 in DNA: TGCGCCAGCAGCTTCGACAGGGGGTCCCTCGGTGGGGCCAACGTCCTGACTTTC. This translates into CASSFDRGSLGGANVLTF.

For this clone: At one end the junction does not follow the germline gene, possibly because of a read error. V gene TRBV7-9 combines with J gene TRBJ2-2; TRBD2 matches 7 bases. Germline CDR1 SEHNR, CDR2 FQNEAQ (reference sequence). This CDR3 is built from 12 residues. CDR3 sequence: CASIREAGELSF. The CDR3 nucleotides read TGTGCCAGCATCCGGGAGGCCGGGGAGCTGTCTTTT.

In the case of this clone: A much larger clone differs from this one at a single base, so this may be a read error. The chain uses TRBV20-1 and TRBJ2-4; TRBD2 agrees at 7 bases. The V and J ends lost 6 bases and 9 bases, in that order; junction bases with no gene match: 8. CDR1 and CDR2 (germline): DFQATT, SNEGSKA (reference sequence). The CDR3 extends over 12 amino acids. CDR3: CSAGGWERIQYF. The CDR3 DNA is TGCAGTGCGGGAGGGTGGGAGCGCATTCAGTACTTC.

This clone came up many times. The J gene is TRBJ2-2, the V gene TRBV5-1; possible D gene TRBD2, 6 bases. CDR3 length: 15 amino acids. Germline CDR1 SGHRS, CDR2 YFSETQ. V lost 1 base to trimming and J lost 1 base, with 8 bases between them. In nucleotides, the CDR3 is TGCGCCAGCAGCTTGTGGGGGGAGAACACCGGGGAGCTGTTTTTT. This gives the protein CASSLWGENTGELFF. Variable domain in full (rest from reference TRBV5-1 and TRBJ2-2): KAGVTQTPRYLIKTRGQQVTLSCSPISGHRSVSWYQQTPGQGLQFLFEYFSETQRNKGNFPGRFSGRQFSNSRSEMNVSTLELGDSALYLCASSLWGENTGELFFGEGSRLTVL.

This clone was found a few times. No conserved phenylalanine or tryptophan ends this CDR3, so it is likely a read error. The CDR3: CASSPPLEGGHLDTQYS. Here the CDR3 DNA reads TGTGCCAGCAGTCCGCCTCTAGAAGGGGGCCACTTGGATACGCAGTATTCT. The rearrangement joins TRBV28 to TRBJ2-3; 7 bases fit TRBD1. Unmatched junction bases numbered 17, after V lost 5 bases and J lost 6 bases. Germline assignment: CDR1 MDHEN and CDR2 SYDVKM. The CDR3 has 17 amino acids.

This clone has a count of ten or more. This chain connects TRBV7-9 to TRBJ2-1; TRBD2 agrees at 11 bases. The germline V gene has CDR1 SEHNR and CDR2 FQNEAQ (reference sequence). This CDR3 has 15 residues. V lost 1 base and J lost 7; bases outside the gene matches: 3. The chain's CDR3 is CASSLELAGVNEQFF. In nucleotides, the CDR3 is TGTGCCAGCAGCTTAGAACTAGCGGGAGTAAATGAGCAGTTCTTC.

Here the CDR3 reads CSARELGEAFF. For the CDR3, the DNA is TGCAGTGCTAGAGAGTTGGGTGAAGCTTTCTTT. This chain links TRBV20-1 with TRBJ1-1; D call uncertain. Trimming removed 0 bases at V and 7 bases at J, with 6 bases between. The CDR3 is 11 amino acids. The V gene's germline CDR1 is DFQATT and CDR2 SNEGSKA (reference sequence).

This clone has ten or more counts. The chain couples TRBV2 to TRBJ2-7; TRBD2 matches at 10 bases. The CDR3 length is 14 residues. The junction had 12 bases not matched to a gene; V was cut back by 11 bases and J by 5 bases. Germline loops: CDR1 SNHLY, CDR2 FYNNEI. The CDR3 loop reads CAGRTGTSDHEQYF. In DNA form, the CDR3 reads TGTGCCGGGAGAACCGGGACTAGCGACCACGAGCAGTACTTC.